This T cell receptor beta chain was observed in a study of shared clonotypes between healthy human individuals (dated by TCRdb to 2018 to 2021). Regarding the research as a whole: Two women and a few men aged 18 to 49 years were included in the cohort. For each donor, three plates each were used for CD4 naive and CD4 memory, two plates were used for CD8 naive, and one plate was used for CD8 memory. The study deeply sequenced blood TCR repertoires of several healthy adults to estimate repertoire size and the extent of clonotype sharing between individuals. To increase sequencing depth and limit assay-specific biases, TCR repertoire library preparation and sequencing were carried out by different laboratories using diverse techniques. Per donor, leukapheresis produced somewhere between about 0.9 and 9.5 billion PBMCs.

Using the deep immunoSEQ assay, TCR CDR3 regions were amplified from genomic DNA by multiplex PCR. Genomic DNA extracted from each cell subset was distributed evenly over all wells of several immunoSEQ 96-well plates, and each plate served as one replicate. For sorted subsets, around 200 ng genomic DNA, equal to tens of thousands of T cell genomes, was loaded into each replicate PCR. The purified libraries were quantified using a Qubit 3.0 fluorometer, sized with a Bioanalyzer 2100, and then quantified again using the KAPA Library Quantification kit. A separate single-read 150-cycle Illumina NextSeq 550 flow cell was used to sequence each immunoSEQ 96-well plate. On the authors' methods: Because the immunoSEQ output included only junctional sequences and no quality scores, the filtering could not be the same as the filtering used for full-length reads. Sequences were annotated with PyIR, a Python wrapper for IgBLAST v1.9, using IMGT germline references to assign V/J genes and CDR3. Any read was removed if the V/J assignment was weak (E-value above 1e-6), the CDR3 was missing, or the read contained stop codons, out-of-frame junctions, or ambiguous translated residues. V3J clonotypes were defined as sequences sharing the same inferred V gene, J gene, and CDR3 amino acid sequence. Percentage overlap between repertoires was calculated by dividing the number of shared unique clonotypes by the size of the smaller repertoire. RTK rarefaction, the Chao1 estimator, and Recon v2.1 estimates of unobserved clonotypes were used to assess repertoire richness. Generation probabilities for all TCRbeta clonotypes obtained by the gDNA method from several donors were computed using OLGA. This is the immuneACCESS table as TCRdb keeps it, with only in-frame sequences that have V and J called. A part of the clones is gone; compared with another copy, unresolved V genes explain less than half, and the rest is unexplained. Clonal size and the V and J genes are those of that table, whereas D and trimming came from the DNA. Recorded for this sample are around 2.5 million clones; approximately 94% of them occurred a single time. The ten largest clonotypes hold 0.35% to 0.45% of the sample.

As concerns this clone: Its antigen target is currently unknown. No much larger clonotype is one base removed from it; base qualities were not supplied.

CDR1 is given as SGDLS and CDR2 as YYNGEE, both from the germline V gene. The CDR3 starts with the cysteine, ends with the phenylalanine, and has 20 residues. Only the CDR3 region is kept as DNA, spanning 60 bases read in frame from base 1. After removal of 4 bases from V and 4 bases from J, the junction retains 18 bases not matched to a gene. The research as a whole found: Because the study included a small number of donors, the genetic and exposure-history diversity represented was limited. Based on pairwise subsampling, the degree of clonotype sharing among donors was expected to be affected by sequencing depth. Sharing across several donors was observed for approximately 5% of naive CD4, over 3% of naive CD8, roughly 2.4% of memory CD4, and about 0.4% of memory CD8 clonotypes. Incomplete sequencing was indicated by rarefaction of sorted-subset datasets, despite the large sequencing depth. Compared with non-shared clonotypes, the clonotypes found in all four sorted-subset donors had higher generation probabilities. Naive subsets generally had larger estimated clonotype richness than memory subsets. Sampling was limited to blood, and TCR repertoires in tissue likely differ from TCR repertoires in blood.

The donors were healthy, HIV-negative adults with no recently reported acute infections or vaccinations. Only Caucasian adults living in Nashville, Tennessee, USA were represented among the donors. CD4+ T cells were enriched through magnetic negative selection, after which naive cells were positively selected on CD45RA and the remaining negative fraction served as the memory subset. Blood was obtained by leukapheresis, after which PBMCs were separated by Ficoll-Histopaque density gradient centrifugation and cryopreserved in liquid nitrogen vapor phase. Purity and quantity of every magnetically sorted T cell population were checked by analytical flow cytometry. From each sorted fraction, genomic DNA was isolated and quantified by UV absorbance on a Nanodrop 2000c.

Recombination linked TRBV9 to TRBJ2-5; TRBD2 matches 14 bases in the middle. The sample was naive CD4+ T cells from PBMCs. The cell subset or site tag for this specimen amounts to: CD45RA+ positively selected. This clonotype originated in a man aged 18 to 29 in good health. Some clones in this sample may be carry-over from other donors' samples. The nucleotide sequence reads as follows: TGTGCCAGCAGCCCCTCAGATGCGGGACTAGCGGGAGTGCAGGGAGAGACCCAGTACTTC. It translates to CASSPSDAGLAGVQGETQYF.